The clone carrying this T cell receptor beta chain was recorded a few times. The target antigen is unknown. Germline V gives CDR1 SQVTM, CDR2 ANQGSEA. V dropped 3 bases and J dropped 9; count of bases not matched to a gene: 12. The length of the CDR3 is 14 residues. Individual cDNA molecules (in the library) carried attached unique molecular identifiers. TCRdb fed the RACE reads into MiXCR, producing one record per CDR3 protein. The data show roughly 120,000 distinct CDR3 sequences, roughly 14% seen once. The sample comes from a study of human T cells and chemical hapten exposure. The time point is: pre-sensitization, week 0. Treatment denoted: therapeutic diphenylcyclopropenone sensitization with weekly scalp DPC. Findings of the study overall: Expanded TCRs were compared with controls, and the expanded TCRs formed significantly more large CDR3 similarity clusters. DPC sensitization left the count of TCRs above 1 in 1000 unchanged.

This rearrangement joins TRBV29-1 to TRBJ2-7, with TRBD1 matching 9 bases. This material consisted of whole blood, taken in connection with sensitization to the hapten diphenylcyclopropenone (DPC). The sequence was collected from a woman aged 18-29 years with alopecia areata. Some clones in this sample may be carry-over from other donors' samples. The DNA for the CDR3 is TGCAGCGTTGACCAAACGGGACAGGGAATTGGGCAGTACTTC. It specifies CSVDQTGQGIGQYF.